Presented here are 24 T cell receptor beta chains from one specimen sequenced in a study of cytomegalovirus exposure and HLA in healthy donors. Both 60 Vbeta primers and 13 Jbeta primers went into the PCR. The repertoire was sequenced with immunoSEQ multiplex PCR; TCRdb's copy has only in-frame clones and lacks some. The data show 80,000 to 100,000 clones, around four fifths seen once. Sequencing was done on a sample of PBMCs. These TCRs come from a man aged 30 to 45 in good health and CMV-seronegative.

V and J are TRBV4-3 and TRBJ2-7; 7 nucleotides align to TRBD1. In germline, CDR1 is LGHNA, CDR2 YSLEER. J lost 7 bases, V lost 0 bases, and 12 bases had no gene match. The CDR3 length is 16 residues. CDR3 DNA sequence: TGCGCCAGCAGCCAAGATTTGGGCAGGGACAGTGAAGAGCAGTACTTC. Its translation: CASSQDLGRDSEEQYF.

V gene TRBV4-2 combines with J gene TRBJ2-1; possible D gene TRBD2, 5 bases. V lost 4 bases and J lost 5, with 6 bases in between. The CDR3 has 12 residues. Germline values: CDR1 LGHNA, CDR2 YNFKEQ. The CDR3 reads CASSPGDNEQFF. In DNA, the CDR3 is TGTGCCAGCAGCCCCGGGGACAATGAGCAGTTCTTC.

This chain connects TRBV18 to TRBJ2-7; D might be TRBD2 (6 bases). Germline values: CDR1 KGHSH, CDR2 LQKENI. V lost 1 base, J lost 2 bases, and 9 bases lay in between. This CDR3 contains 14 residues. The CDR3 spells CASSPLGLTYEQYF. The CDR3 DNA follows: TGTGCCAGCTCACCACTCGGACTAACCTACGAGCAGTACTTC.

This clone was recorded once. This rearrangement joins TRBV29-1 to TRBJ2-7, with 9 nucleotides matching TRBD1. Germline V CDR1 and CDR2: SQVTM, ANQGSEA. The CDR3 consists of 14 residues. V trimming: 4 bases; J trimming: 2 bases; junction bases outside the gene matches: 6. In DNA, the CDR3 is TGCAGCGTTGTAGGACAGGGGAAGGCCTACGAGCAGTACTTC. Translated, it gives CSVVGQGKAYEQYF.

The chain is built from TRBV9 and TRBJ2-3; 11 bases align to TRBD1. Germline V gene data show CDR1 as SGDLS and CDR2 as YYNGEE. Losses at the gene ends were 4 bases for V and 5 bases for J; bases not matched to a gene: 9. This CDR3 comprises 16 residues. In DNA form, the CDR3 reads TGTGCCAGCAGCCCCCGGACAGGGGGCATAGGAGATACGCAGTATTTT. Protein: CASSPRTGGIGDTQYF.

V usage is TRBV6-1 and J usage is TRBJ2-2; D is uncertain. Germline V gene sequence: CDR1 MNHNS, CDR2 SASEGT. V was clipped by 1 base and J by 7 bases, with 7 bases between them. The CDR3 sequence is 13 residues long. CDR3 DNA sequence: TGTGCCAGCAGTGAAGGAGAAATCGGGGAGCTGTTTTTT. It encodes CASSEGEIGELFF.

The CDR3 DNA follows: TGCGCCAGCAGCCAGCCCGGGACTAGCGAGCCCTACGAGCAGTACTTC. Encoded protein: CASSQPGTSEPYEQYF. V usage is TRBV4-1 and J usage is TRBJ2-7; 10 nucleotides align to TRBD2. There are 16 residues in the CDR3. The trim removed 3 bases at V and 2 bases at J, leaving 7 bases unmatched. CDR1 and CDR2 from the germline V gene are MGHRA and YSYEKL.

This clone has more than one count but fewer than ten. The genes are TRBV6-1 and TRBJ1-1, with a tentative D call TRBD1 (5 bases). V was shortened by 7 bases and J by 7 bases, with 7 bases between the two germline ends. The CDR3 is 10 amino acids. Germline V gives CDR1 MNHNS, CDR2 SASEGT. The CDR3 DNA is TGTGCCAGCAAAAGGGGTGAAGCTTTCTTT. Translation: CASKRGEAFF.

This clone was observed a single time. The genes are TRBV15 and TRBJ2-2; 7 bases line up with TRBD1. The CDR3 totals 16 residues. The germline CDR1 and CDR2 sequences are LNHNV and YYDKDF (reference sequence). The V gene end was trimmed by 1 base and the J gene end by 4 bases; junction bases not matched to a gene: 6. Written as DNA, the CDR3 is TGTGCCACCAGCAGAGGGACAGGCAGGGGCACCGGGGAGCTGTTTTTT. It is translated as CATSRGTGRGTGELFF.

The chain has TRBV28 and TRBJ1-5; D is ambiguous. Between the trimmed V and J ends, which lost 5 bases and 3 bases, there was a span of 11 bases. Germline CDR1 and CDR2: MDHEN and SYDVKM. The CDR3 spans 14 residues. CDR3 bases: TGTGCCAGCAGTGTCCCCGGTCCCAATCAGCCCCAGCATTTT. This encodes CASSVPGPNQPQHF.

This chain links TRBV29-1 with TRBJ1-4, with 8 bases matching TRBD1. The CDR3 has 15 amino acids. V lost 5 bases and J lost 3; bases outside the gene matches: 8. Germline CDR1 and CDR2: SQVTM and ANQGSEA. The CDR3: CSVLTGGTANEKLFF. The CDR3 DNA reads TGCAGCGTTCTAACAGGGGGAACTGCTAATGAAAAACTGTTTTTT.

Only a few counts were recorded for this clone. CDR3 in amino acids: CASSLDNYEQYF. The DNA of the CDR3 is TGTGCCAGCAGCTTAGACAACTACGAGCAGTACTTC. The V gene is TRBV7-9, the J gene TRBJ2-7; D gene uncertain. From germline, CDR1 is SEHNR and CDR2 FQNEAQ (reference sequence). This CDR3 is 12 amino acids long. Trimming left V 1 base short and J 3 bases short, with 4 bases between.

This clone came up once. This chain links TRBV4-2 with TRBJ1-1, with D hard to call. The CDR3 extends over 16 amino acids. Trimming took off 0 bases at V and 4 bases at J, with 15 bases between the two ends. Germline CDR1 is LGHNA and CDR2 is YNFKEQ. This CDR3 reads CASSQEIQRSATEAFF. DNA for the CDR3: TGTGCCAGCAGCCAAGAAATCCAGCGGAGCGCCACTGAAGCTTTCTTT.

This chain joins TRBV2 and TRBJ1-1; D unresolved. Germline V gene lookup returns CDR1 SNHLY and CDR2 FYNNEI. The germline V and J ends were trimmed by 7 bases and 0 bases, with 12 bases remaining between them. The CDR3 runs to 14 residues. The chain's CDR3 is CASKGGSLNTEAFF. The CDR3 nucleotides read TGTGCCAGCAAAGGCGGCAGTTTGAACACTGAAGCTTTCTTT.

The chain recombines TRBV5-1 with TRBJ2-5; 14 bases line up with TRBD2. This CDR3 region has 18 residues. CDR1 and CDR2 from the germline V gene are SGHRS and YFSETQ. The V gene end was trimmed by 4 bases and the J gene end by 1 base; junction bases not matched to a gene: 9. CDR3 loop: CASSAGTSGGASQETQYF. As DNA, the CDR3 is TGCGCCAGCAGCGCTGGGACTAGCGGGGGAGCCTCCCAAGAGACCCAGTACTTC.

The chain links TRBV7-2 to TRBJ1-1, with 10 bases fitting TRBD1. CDR1 is SGHTA and CDR2 is FQGNSA in the germline V gene. CDR3 length: 18 residues. Trimming removed 1 base from V and 0 bases from J; junction bases left unmatched: 8. The CDR3 DNA follows: TGTGCCAGCAGCTTAGTCTTTGGGACAGGGGCTTTGAACACTGAAGCTTTCTTT. This encodes CASSLVFGTGALNTEAFF.

V and J are TRBV5-1 and TRBJ2-3; 8 nucleotides line up with TRBD2. Trimming removed 3 bases from V and 4 bases from J; junction bases left unmatched: 7. Germline loops: CDR1 SGHRS, CDR2 YFSETQ. The CDR3 length is 15 residues. CDR3 amino acids: CASSYRAGEADTQYF. The CDR3 nucleotides are TGCGCCAGCAGCTACCGAGCGGGAGAGGCAGATACGCAGTATTTT. The full variable domain, rest sourced from reference TRBV5-1 and TRBJ2-3, is KAGVTQTPRYLIKTRGQQVTLSCSPISGHRSVSWYQQTPGQGLQFLFEYFSETQRNKGNFPGRFSGRQFSNSRSEMNVSTLELGDSALYLCASSYRAGEADTQYFGPGTRLTVL.

The chain is built from TRBV6-5 and TRBJ1-2; TRBD1 might be the D (5 bases). The V gene's germline CDR1 is MNHEY and CDR2 SVGAGI. The CDR3 is 13 residues long. Trimming cost V 8 bases and J 5 bases, with 15 bases left between them. The CDR3 bases are TGTGCCAGCGCGTTGGACAATCGGTATGGCTACACCTTC. Protein sequence: CASALDNRYGYTF.

The gene calls are TRBV4-1 and TRBJ2-1, with TRBD1 matching over 7 bases. CDR3 size: 13 residues. Trimming at V came to 1 base and at J to 12 bases, leaving 6 bases not matched to a gene. Per the germline V gene, CDR1 is MGHRA and CDR2 is YSYEKL. CDR3 region: CASSQADRLGQFF. CDR3 nucleotide sequence: TGCGCCAGCAGCCAAGCGGACAGGTTGGGGCAGTTCTTC.

This chain uses TRBV5-1 with TRBJ1-4; 8 nucleotides match TRBD1. The V gene end was trimmed by 4 bases and the J gene end by 8 bases; junction bases not matched to a gene: 7. The germline V gene has CDR1 SGHRS and CDR2 YFSETQ. There are 14 residues in the CDR3. The DNA of the CDR3 is TGCGCCAGCAGCCCCACAGGGGGAAAAGAAAAACTGTTTTTT. It codes for CASSPTGGKEKLFF.

In its sample, this clone was seen many times. The chain couples TRBV9 to TRBJ1-1; 9 bases are a match to TRBD1. The CDR3 sequence is 16 residues long. CDR1 and CDR2 from the germline V gene are SGDLS and YYNGEE. The V segment lost 3 bases and the J segment 4 bases; nucleotides outside the gene matches: 10. CDR3 DNA: TGTGCCAGCAGCGCCCCCAAGGGACAGGGTGTCACTGAAGCTTTCTTT. Amino acid sequence: CASSAPKGQGVTEAFF. Together with reference TRBV9 and TRBJ1-1, the CDR3 gives the full variable domain: DSGVTQTPKHLITATGQRVTLRCSPRSGDLSVYWYQQSLDQGLQFLIQYYNGEERAKGNILERFSAQQFPDLHSELNLSSLELGDSALYFCASSAPKGQGVTEAFFGQGTRLTVV.

V is TRBV4-3 and J is TRBJ2-7, with 10 bases matching TRBD1. Germline trimming cut 1 base from V and 5 bases from J; bases unmatched to any gene: 8. The length of the CDR3 is 16 residues. CDR1 and CDR2 from the germline V gene are LGHNA and YSLEER. The CDR3 sequence is CASSQGGRDRGNEQYF. CDR3 DNA sequence: TGCGCCAGCAGCCAAGGAGGCCGGGACAGGGGCAACGAGCAGTACTTC.

V usage is TRBV11-2 and J usage is TRBJ2-7, with 8 bases lining up with TRBD1. J gave up 2 bases and V 3 bases, and 3 bases lay outside the gene matches. The CDR3 consists of 14 residues. The V gene's germline CDR1 is SGHAT and CDR2 FQNNGV. This chain's CDR3 is CASSFRTGTYEQYF. CDR3 coding DNA: TGTGCCAGCAGCTTTCGGACAGGGACCTACGAGCAGTACTTC. The full variable domain, its missing parts supplied by reference TRBV11-2 and TRBJ2-7, is EAGVAQSPRYKIIEKRQSVAFWCNPISGHATLYWYQQILGQGPKLLIQFQNNGVVDDSQLPKDRFSAERLKGVDSTLKIQPAKLEDSAVYLCASSFRTGTYEQYFGPGTRLTVT.

This clone has only a few counts. The rearrangement links TRBV6-5 to TRBJ2-1; no clear D gene. CDR1 MNHEY and CDR2 SVGAGI come from the germline V gene. With 6 bases removed from V and 1 base from J, the gap between germline ends came to 10 bases. The CDR3 runs 14 residues. In DNA, the CDR3 is TGTGCCAGCAGGCCTCAGGTGTCCTACAATGAGCAGTTCTTC. Protein sequence: CASRPQVSYNEQFF.